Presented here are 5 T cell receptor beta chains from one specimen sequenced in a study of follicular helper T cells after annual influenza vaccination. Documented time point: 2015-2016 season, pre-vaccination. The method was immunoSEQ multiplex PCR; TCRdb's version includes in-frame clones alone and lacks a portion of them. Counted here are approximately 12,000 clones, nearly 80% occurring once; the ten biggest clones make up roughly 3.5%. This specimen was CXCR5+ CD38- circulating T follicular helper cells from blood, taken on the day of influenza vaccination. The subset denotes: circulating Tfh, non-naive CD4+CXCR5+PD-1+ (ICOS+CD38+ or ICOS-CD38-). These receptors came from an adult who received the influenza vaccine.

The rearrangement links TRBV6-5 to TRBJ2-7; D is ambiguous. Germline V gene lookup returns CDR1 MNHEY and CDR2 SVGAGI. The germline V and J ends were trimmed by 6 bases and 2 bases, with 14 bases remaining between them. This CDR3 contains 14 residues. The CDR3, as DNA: TGTGCCAGCAGGCGAGACCGAAGCACCTACGAGCAGTACTTC. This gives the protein CASRRDRSTYEQYF.

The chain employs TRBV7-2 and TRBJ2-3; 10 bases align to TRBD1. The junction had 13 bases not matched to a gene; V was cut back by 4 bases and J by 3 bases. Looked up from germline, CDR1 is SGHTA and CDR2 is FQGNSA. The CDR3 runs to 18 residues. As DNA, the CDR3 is TGTGCCAGCAGCTATCGACCCGGACAGGGGGTGAGGACAGATACGCAGTATTTT. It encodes CASSYRPGQGVRTDTQYF.

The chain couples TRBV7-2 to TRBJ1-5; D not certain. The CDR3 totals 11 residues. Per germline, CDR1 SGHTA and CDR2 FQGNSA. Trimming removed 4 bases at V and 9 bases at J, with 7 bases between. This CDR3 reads CASSSKGPQHF. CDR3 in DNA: TGTGCCAGCAGCTCGAAAGGGCCCCAGCATTTT. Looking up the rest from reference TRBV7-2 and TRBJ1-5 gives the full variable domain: GAGVSQSPSNKVTEKGKDVELRCDPISGHTALYWYRQSLGQGLEFLIYFQGNSAPDKSGLPSDRFSAERTGGSVSTLTIQRTQQEDSAVYLCASSSKGPQHFGDGTRLSIL.

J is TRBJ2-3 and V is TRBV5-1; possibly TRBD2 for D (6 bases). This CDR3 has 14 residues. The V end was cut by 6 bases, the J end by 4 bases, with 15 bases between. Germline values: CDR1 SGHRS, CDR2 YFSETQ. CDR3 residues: CASTSGYQADTQYF. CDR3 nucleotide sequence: TGCGCCAGCACCAGCGGGTACCAGGCAGATACGCAGTATTTT. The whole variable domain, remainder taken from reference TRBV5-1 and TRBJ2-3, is KAGVTQTPRYLIKTRGQQVTLSCSPISGHRSVSWYQQTPGQGLQFLFEYFSETQRNKGNFPGRFSGRQFSNSRSEMNVSTLELGDSALYLCASTSGYQADTQYFGPGTRLTVL.

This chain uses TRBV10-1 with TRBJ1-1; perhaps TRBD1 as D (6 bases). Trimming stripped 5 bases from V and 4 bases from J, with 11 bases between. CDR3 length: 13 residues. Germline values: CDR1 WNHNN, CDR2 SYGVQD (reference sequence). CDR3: CASSQGLGTEAFF. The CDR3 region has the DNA TGCGCCAGCAGTCAGGGGTTAGGCACTGAAGCTTTCTTT.